This T cell receptor (beta chain) came from a study of beta chain features in type 1 diabetes. Germline lookup yields CDR1 MGHDK and CDR2 SYGVNS. The CDR3 length is 17 residues. The V and J ends lost 1 base and 7 bases, in that order; junction bases with no gene match: 8. Study-level points and caveats: Moderate but significant shortening of TCRB CDR3s was recorded in all four CD4+ subsets from Type 1 diabetes patients.

Of the isolated RNA, all was reverse transcribed, and so the sequenced material was expressed TCRB transcripts. Approximately 3.5 million reads, on average, came from each naive, central memory and regulatory T cell sample. Clones were sequenced by immunoSEQ multiplex PCR, and TCRdb holds only the in-frame ones, with some missing. The sample shows around 250,000 clones, roughly 22% of them seen only once. There are a few counts of this clone. Antigen specificity is unknown. One heparinised draw of blood, averaging about 120 mL, came from each donor. In all sorted populations, purity surpassed 95%. The V gene is TRBV25-1, the J gene TRBJ1-6; TRBD1 matches at 9 bases. The TCR was taken from a woman aged 40 to 50 with type 1 diabetes. Material for sequencing was naive CD4+ T cells from blood. The CDR3 DNA reads as TGTGCCAGCAGTGAATTGGGGACAGGGAATGTGAATTCACCCCTCCACTTT. Protein: CASSELGTGNVNSPLHF.